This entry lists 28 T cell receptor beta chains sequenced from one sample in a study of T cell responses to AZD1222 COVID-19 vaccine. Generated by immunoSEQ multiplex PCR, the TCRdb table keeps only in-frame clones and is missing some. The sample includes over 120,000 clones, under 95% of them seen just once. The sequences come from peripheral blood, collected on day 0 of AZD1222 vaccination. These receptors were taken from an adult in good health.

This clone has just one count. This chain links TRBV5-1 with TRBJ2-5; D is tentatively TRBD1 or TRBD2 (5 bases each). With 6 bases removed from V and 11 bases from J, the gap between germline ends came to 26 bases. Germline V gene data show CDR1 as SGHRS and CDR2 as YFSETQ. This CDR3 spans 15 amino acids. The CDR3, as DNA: TGCGCCAGCACCGGGGCGGTCGAGGGGAGATCTGTTCAGTACTTC. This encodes CASTGAVEGRSVQYF.

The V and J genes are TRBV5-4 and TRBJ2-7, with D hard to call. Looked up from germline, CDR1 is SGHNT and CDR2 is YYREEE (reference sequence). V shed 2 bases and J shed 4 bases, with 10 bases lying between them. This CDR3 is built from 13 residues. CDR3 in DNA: TGTGCCAGCAGCTTCGACTCAACTTACGAGCAGTACTTC. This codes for CASSFDSTYEQYF.

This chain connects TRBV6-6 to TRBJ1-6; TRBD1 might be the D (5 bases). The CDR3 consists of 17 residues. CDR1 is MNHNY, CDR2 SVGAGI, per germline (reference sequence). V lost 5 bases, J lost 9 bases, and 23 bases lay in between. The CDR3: CASSLFRDLQDVSPLHF. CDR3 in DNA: TGTGCCAGCAGTCTATTCCGGGACCTCCAAGATGTTTCACCCCTCCACTTT.

CDR3 amino acids: CASSLLGQYSNQPQHF. The CDR3 DNA reads TGTGCCAGTAGTCTTCTCGGACAGTATAGCAATCAGCCCCAGCATTTT. The V gene is TRBV19, the J gene TRBJ1-5; D may be TRBD1 (6 bases). Germline V gene lookup returns CDR1 LNHDA and CDR2 SQIVND (reference sequence). This CDR3 spans 16 amino acids. Trimming pared 5 bases from V and 0 bases from J, leaving 14 bases between.

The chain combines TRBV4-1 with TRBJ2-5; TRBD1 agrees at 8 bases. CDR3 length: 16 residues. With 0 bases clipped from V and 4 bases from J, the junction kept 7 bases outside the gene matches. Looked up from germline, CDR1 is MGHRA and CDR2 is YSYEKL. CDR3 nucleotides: TGCGCCAGCAGCCAAGACCCCGCCAGGGGGCTAGAGACCCAGTACTTC. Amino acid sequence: CASSQDPARGLETQYF.

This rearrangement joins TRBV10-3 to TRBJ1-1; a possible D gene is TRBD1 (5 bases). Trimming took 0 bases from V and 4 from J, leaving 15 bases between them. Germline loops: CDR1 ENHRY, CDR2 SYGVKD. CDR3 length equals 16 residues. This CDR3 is CAISESVQGGGTEAFF. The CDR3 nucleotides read TGTGCCATCAGTGAGTCGGTTCAGGGTGGTGGCACTGAAGCTTTCTTT.

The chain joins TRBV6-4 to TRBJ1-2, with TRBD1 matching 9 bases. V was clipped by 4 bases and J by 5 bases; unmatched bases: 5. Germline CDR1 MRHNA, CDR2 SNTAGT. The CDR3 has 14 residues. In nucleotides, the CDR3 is TGTGCCAGCAGTGGGGGACAGGGCTCGTATGGCTACACCTTC. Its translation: CASSGGQGSYGYTF.

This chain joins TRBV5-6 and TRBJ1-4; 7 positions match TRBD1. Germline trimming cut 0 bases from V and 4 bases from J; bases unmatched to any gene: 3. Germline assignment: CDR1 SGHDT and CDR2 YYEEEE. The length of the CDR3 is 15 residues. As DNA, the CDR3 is TGTGCCAGCAGCTTGGTGACAGGGTATAATGAAAAACTGTTTTTT. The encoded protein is CASSLVTGYNEKLFF.

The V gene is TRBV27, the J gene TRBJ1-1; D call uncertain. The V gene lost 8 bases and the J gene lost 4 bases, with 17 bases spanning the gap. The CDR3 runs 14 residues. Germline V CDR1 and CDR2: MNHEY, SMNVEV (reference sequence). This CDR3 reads CASWAGGYATEAFF. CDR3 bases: TGTGCCAGCTGGGCCGGCGGGTATGCCACTGAAGCTTTCTTT.

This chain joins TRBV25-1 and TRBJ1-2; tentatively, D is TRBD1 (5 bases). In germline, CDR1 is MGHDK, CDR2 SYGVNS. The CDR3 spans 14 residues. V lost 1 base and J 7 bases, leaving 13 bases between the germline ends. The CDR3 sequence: CASSESGDLPGYTF. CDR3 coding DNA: TGTGCCAGCAGTGAATCTGGGGACCTCCCTGGCTACACCTTC.

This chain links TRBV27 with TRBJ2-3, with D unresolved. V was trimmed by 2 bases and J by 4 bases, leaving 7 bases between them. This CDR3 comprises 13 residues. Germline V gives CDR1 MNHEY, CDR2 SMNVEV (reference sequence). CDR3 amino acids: CASSLQAADTQYF. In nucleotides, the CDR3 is TGTGCCAGCAGTTTACAGGCAGCAGATACGCAGTATTTT.

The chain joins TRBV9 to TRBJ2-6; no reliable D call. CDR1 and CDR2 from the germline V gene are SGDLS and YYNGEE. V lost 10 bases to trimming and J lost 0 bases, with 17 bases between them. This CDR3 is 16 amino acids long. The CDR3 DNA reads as TGTGCCGGGGAACCGGACCCCAGCTCTGGGGCCAACGTCCTGACTTTC. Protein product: CAGEPDPSSGANVLTF. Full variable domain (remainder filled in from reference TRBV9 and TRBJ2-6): DSGVTQTPKHLITATGQRVTLRCSPRSGDLSVYWYQQSLDQGLQFLIQYYNGEERAKGNILERFSAQQFPDLHSELNLSSLELGDSALYFCAGEPDPSSGANVLTFGAGSRLTVL.

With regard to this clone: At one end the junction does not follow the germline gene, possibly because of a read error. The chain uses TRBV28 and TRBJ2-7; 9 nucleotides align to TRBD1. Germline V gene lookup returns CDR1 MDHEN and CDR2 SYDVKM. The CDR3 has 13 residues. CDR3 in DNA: TGTGCCAGCAGCACACCGATCGGACAGGGGATCAACTTC. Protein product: CASSTPIGQGINF.

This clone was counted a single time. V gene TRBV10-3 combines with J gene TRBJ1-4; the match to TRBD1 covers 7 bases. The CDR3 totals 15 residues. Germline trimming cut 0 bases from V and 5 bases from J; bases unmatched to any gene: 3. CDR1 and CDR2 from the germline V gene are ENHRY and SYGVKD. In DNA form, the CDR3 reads TGTGCCATCAGTGAGTCACAGGGGCCAAATGAAAAACTGTTTTTT. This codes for CAISESQGPNEKLFF.

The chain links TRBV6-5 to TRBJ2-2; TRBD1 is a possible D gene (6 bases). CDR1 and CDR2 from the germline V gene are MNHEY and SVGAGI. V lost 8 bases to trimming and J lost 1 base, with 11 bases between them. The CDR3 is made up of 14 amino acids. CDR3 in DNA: TGTGCCAGCTTGGACAGAGAGAACACCGGGGAGCTGTTTTTT. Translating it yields CASLDRENTGELFF.

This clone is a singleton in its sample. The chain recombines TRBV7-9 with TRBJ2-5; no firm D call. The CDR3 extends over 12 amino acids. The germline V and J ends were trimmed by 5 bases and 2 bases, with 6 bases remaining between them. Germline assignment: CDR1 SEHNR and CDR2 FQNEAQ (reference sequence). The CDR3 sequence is CASSPVQETQYF. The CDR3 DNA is TGTGCCAGCAGCCCCGTTCAAGAGACCCAGTACTTC.

The CDR3 is CSVETLQGQSYEQYF. The DNA of the CDR3 is TGCAGCGTTGAGACACTACAGGGGCAAAGCTACGAGCAGTACTTC. The gene calls are TRBV29-1 and TRBJ2-7; 7 bases map to TRBD1. The V gene's germline CDR1 is SQVTM and CDR2 ANQGSEA. With 3 bases clipped from V and 3 bases from J, the junction kept 11 bases outside the gene matches. The CDR3 length is 15 residues.

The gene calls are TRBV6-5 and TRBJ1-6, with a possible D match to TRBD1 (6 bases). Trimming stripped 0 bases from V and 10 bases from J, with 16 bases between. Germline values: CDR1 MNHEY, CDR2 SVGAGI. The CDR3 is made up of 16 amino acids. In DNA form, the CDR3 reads TGTGCCAGCAGTTACTCGAGCCAGGGGATAGGATCACCCCTCCACTTT. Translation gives CASSYSSQGIGSPLHF.

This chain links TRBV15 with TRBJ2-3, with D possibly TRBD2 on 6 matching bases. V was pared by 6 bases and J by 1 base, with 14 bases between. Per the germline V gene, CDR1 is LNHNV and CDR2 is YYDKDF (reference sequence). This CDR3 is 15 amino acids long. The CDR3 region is CATSDPSDGTDTQYF. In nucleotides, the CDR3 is TGTGCCACCAGTGATCCTAGCGACGGCACAGATACGCAGTATTTT.

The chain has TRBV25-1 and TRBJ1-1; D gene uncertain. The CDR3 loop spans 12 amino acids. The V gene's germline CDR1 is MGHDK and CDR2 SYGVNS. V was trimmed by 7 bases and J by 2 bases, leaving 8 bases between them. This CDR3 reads CASKSPNTEAFF. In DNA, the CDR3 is TGTGCCAGCAAAAGTCCTAACACTGAAGCTTTCTTT.

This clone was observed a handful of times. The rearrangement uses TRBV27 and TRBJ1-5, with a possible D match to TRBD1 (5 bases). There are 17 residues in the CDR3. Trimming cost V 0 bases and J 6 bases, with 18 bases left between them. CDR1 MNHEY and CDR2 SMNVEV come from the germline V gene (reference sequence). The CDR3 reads CASSLSGGRRALQPQHF. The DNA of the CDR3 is TGTGCCAGCAGTTTATCGGGGGGTCGGCGGGCCCTTCAGCCCCAGCATTTT.

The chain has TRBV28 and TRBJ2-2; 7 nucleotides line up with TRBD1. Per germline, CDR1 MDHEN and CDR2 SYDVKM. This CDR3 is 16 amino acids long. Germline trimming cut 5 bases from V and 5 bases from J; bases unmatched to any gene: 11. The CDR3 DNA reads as TGTGCCAGCAGTCCCCCAGTTAGCAGGGGGACCGGGGAGCTGTTTTTT. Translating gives CASSPPVSRGTGELFF.

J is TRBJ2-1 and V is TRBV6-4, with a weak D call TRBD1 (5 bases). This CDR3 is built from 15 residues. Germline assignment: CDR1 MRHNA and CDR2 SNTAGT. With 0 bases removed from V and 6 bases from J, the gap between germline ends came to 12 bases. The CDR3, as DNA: TGTGCCAGCAGTGACTCGGGCAGGGATATCAATGAGCAGTTCTTC. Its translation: CASSDSGRDINEQFF.

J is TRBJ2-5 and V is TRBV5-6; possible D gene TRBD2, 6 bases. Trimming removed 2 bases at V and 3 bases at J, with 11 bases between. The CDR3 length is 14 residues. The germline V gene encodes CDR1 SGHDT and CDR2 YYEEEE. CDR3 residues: CASSFRGSEETQYF. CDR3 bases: TGTGCCAGCAGCTTCCGGGGGTCCGAAGAGACCCAGTACTTC.

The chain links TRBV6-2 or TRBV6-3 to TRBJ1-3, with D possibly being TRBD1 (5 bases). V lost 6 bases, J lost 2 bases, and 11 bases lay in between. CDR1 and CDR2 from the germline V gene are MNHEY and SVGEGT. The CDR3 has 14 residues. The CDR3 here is CASSSGTAGNTIYF. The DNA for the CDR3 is TGTGCCAGCAGCTCCGGGACCGCTGGAAACACCATATATTTT.

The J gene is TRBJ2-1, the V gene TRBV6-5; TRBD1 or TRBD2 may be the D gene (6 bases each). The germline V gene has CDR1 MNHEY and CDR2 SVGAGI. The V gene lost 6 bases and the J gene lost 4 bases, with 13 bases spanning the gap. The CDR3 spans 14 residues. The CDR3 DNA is TGTGCCAGCAGCAACGAGGGGGGATACAATGAGCAGTTCTTC. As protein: CASSNEGGYNEQFF.

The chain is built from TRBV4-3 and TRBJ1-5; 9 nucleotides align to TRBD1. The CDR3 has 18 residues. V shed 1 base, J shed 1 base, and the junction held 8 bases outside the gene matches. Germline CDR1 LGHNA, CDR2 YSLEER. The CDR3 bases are TGCGCCAGCAGCCAAGCCCCAGGAGACAGGGGGAGCAATCAGCCCCAGCATTTT. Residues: CASSQAPGDRGSNQPQHF.

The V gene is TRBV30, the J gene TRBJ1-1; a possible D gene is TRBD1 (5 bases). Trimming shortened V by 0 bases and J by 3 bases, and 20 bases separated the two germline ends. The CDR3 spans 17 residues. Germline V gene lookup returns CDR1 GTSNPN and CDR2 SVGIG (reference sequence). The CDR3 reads CAWSVRGPQGYDTEAFF. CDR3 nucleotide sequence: TGTGCCTGGAGTGTAAGGGGTCCCCAGGGCTACGACACTGAAGCTTTCTTT.